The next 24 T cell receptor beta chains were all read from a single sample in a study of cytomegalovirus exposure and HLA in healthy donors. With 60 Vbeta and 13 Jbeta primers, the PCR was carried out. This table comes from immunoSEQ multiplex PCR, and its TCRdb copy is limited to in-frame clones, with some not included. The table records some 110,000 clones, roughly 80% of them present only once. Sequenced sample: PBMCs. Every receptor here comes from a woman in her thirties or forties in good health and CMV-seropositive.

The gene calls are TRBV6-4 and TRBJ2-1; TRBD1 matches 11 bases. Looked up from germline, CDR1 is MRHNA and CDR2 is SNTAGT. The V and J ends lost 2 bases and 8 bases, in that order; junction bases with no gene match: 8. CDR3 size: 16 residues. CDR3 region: CASSDGTGGGPHEQFF. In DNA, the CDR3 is TGTGCCAGCAGTGACGGGACAGGGGGAGGCCCCCATGAGCAGTTCTTC.

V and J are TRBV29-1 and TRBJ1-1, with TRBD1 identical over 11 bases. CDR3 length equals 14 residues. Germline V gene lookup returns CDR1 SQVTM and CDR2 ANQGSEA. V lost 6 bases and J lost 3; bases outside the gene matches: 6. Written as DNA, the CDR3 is TGCAGCGTAGGACAGGGGGCTCGGGACACTGAAGCTTTCTTT. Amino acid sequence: CSVGQGARDTEAFF.

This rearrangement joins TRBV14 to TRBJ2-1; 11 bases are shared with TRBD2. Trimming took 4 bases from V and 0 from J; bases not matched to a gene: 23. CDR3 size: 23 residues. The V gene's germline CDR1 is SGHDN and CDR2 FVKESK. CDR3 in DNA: TGTGCCAGCAGCCCCCGGGGGACTAGCGGCACAGCGACCTACCGGGGCTCCTACAATGAGCAGTTCTTC. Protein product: CASSPRGTSGTATYRGSYNEQFF.

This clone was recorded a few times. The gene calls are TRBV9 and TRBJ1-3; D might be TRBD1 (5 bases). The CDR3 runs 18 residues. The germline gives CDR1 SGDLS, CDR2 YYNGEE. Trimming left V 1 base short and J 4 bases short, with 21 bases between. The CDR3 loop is CASSVSTLTRQSGNTIYF. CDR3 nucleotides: TGTGCCAGCAGCGTAAGTACCTTAACACGACAGTCCGGAAACACCATATATTTT.

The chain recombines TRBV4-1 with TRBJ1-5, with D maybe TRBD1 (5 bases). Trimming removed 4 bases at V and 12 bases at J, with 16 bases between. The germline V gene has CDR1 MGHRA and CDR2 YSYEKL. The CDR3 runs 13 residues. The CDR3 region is CASSPLPGGLQHF. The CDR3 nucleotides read TGCGCCAGCAGCCCCCTCCCCGGGGGACTCCAGCATTTT.

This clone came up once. The CDR3 bases are TGTGCCAGCAGCCGCCTTAAGTGGCGGGGCCGCACAGATACGCAGTATTTT. Translated: CASSRLKWRGRTDTQYF. The rearrangement links TRBV7-2 to TRBJ2-3; D may be TRBD2 (6 bases). Germline loops: CDR1 SGHTA, CDR2 FQGNSA. The CDR3 length is 17 residues. Trimming took 5 bases from V and 1 from J, leaving 19 bases between them.

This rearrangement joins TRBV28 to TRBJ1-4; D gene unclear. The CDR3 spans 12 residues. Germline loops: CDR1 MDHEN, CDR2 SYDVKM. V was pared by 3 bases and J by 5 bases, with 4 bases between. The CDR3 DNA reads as TGTGCCAGCAGTTTTCAAAATGAAAAACTGTTTTTT. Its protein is CASSFQNEKLFF.

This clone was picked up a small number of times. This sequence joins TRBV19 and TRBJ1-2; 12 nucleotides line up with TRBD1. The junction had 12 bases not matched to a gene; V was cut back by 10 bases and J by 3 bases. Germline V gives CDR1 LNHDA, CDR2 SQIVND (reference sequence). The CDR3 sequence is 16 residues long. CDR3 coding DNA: TGTGCCACCGCCCCGGGACAGGGGGCAAACCACTATGGCTACACCTTC. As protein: CATAPGQGANHYGYTF.

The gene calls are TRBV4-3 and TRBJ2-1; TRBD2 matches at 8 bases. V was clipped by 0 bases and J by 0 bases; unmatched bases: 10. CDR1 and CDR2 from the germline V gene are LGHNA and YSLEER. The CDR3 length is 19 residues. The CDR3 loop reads CASSQDRGGGWSSYNEQFF. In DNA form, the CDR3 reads TGCGCCAGCAGCCAAGACCGCGGCGGGGGGTGGAGCTCCTACAATGAGCAGTTCTTC.

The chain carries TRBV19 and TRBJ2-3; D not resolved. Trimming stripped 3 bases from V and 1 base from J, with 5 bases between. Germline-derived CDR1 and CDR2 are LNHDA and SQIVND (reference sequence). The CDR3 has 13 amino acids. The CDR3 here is CASSITGTDTQYF. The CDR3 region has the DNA TGTGCCAGTAGTATTACAGGCACAGATACGCAGTATTTT.

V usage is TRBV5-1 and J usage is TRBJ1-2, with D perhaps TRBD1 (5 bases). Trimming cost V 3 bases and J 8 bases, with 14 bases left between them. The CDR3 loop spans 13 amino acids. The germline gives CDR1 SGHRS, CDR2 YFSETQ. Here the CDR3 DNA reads TGCGCCAGCAGCTCCACTGGGGGGTTCGGCTACACCTTC. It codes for CASSSTGGFGYTF.

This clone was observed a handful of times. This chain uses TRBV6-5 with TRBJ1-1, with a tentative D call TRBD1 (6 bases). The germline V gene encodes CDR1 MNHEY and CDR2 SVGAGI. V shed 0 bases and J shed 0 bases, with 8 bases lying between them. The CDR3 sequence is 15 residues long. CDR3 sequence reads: CASSYSRGMNTEAFF. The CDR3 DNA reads TGTGCCAGCAGTTACTCGAGGGGGATGAACACTGAAGCTTTCTTT.

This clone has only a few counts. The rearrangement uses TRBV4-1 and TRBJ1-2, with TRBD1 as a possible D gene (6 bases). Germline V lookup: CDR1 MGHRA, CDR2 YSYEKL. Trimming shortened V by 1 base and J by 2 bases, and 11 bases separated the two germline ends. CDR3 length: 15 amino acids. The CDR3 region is CASSQGGPANYGYTF. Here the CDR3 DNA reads TGCGCCAGCAGCCAAGGGGGGCCGGCCAACTATGGCTACACCTTC.

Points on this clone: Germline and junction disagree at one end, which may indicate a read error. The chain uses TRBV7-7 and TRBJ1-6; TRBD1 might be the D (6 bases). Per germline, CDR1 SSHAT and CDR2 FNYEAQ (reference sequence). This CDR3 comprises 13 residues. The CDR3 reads CASSLGQNSPLHF. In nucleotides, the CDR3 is TGTGCTAGCAGCTTAGGACAGAATTCACCCCTCCACTTT.

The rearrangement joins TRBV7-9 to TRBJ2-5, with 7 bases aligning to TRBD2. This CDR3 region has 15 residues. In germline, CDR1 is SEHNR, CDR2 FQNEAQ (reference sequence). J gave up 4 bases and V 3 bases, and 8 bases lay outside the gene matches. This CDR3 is CASSLVGGLPETQYF. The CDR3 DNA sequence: TGTGCCAGCAGCTTGGTGGGAGGGCTTCCAGAGACCCAGTACTTC. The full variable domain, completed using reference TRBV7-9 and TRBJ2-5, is DTGVSQNPRHKITKRGQNVTFRCDPISEHNRLYWYRQTLGQGPEFLTYFQNEAQLEKSRLLSDRFSAERPKGSFSTLEIQRTEQGDSAMYLCASSLVGGLPETQYFGPGTRLLVL.

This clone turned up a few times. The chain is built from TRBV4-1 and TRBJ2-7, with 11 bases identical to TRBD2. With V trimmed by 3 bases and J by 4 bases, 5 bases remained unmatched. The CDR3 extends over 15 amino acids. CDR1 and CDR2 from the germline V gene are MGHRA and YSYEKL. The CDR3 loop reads CASSQLSGRVYEQYF. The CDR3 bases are TGCGCCAGCAGCCAGCTTAGCGGGAGGGTTTACGAGCAGTACTTC.

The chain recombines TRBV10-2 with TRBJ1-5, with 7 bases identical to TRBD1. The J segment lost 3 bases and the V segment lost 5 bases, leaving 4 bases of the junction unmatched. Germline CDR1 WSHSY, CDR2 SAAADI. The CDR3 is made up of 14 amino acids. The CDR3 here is CASSLDRVNQPQHF. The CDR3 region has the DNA TGCGCCAGCAGTTTAGACAGGGTCAATCAGCCCCAGCATTTT.

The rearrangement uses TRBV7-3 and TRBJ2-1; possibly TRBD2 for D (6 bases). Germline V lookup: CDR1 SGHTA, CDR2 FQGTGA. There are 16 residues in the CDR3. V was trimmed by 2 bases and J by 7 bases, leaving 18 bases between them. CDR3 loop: CASSLGRTTFVNEQFF. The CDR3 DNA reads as TGTGCCAGCAGCTTAGGACGGACTACATTCGTGAATGAGCAGTTCTTC.

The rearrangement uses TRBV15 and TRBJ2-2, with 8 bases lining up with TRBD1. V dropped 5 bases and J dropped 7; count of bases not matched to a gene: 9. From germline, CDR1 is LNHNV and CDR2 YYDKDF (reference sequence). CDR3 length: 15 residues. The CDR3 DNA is TGTGCCACCAGCGTCGGAACAGGGGGTGTCGGGGAGCTGTTTTTT. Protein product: CATSVGTGGVGELFF.

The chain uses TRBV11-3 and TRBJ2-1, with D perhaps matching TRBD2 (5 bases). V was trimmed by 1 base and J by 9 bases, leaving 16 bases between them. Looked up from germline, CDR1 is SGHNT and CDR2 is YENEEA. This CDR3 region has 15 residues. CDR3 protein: CASSLGPPPSSEQFF. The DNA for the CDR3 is TGTGCCAGCAGCTTAGGACCCCCCCCTAGCAGTGAGCAGTTCTTC. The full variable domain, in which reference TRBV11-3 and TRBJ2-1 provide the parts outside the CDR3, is EAGVVQSPRYKIIEKKQPVAFWCNPISGHNTLYWYLQNLGQGPELLIRYENEEAVDDSQLPKDRFSAERLKGVDSTLKIQPAELGDSAVYLCASSLGPPPSSEQFFGPGTRLTVL.

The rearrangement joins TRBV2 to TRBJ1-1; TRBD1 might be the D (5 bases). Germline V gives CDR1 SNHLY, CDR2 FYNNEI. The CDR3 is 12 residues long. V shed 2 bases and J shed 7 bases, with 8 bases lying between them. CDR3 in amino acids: CASSEMGGEAFF. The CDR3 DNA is TGTGCCAGCAGTGAAATGGGGGGTGAAGCTTTCTTT.

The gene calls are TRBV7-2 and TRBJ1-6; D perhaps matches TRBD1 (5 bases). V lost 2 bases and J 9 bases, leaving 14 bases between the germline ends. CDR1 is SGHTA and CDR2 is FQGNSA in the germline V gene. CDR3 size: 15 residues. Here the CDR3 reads CASSLLGAGGSPLHF. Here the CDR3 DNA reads TGTGCCAGCAGCTTATTAGGGGCGGGGGGTTCACCCCTCCACTTT.

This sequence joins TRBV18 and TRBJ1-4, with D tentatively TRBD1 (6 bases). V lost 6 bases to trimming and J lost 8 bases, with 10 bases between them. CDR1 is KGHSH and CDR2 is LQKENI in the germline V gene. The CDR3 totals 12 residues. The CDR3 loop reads CASSPGQEKLFF. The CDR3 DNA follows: TGTGCCAGCTCCCCCGGACAGGAAAAACTGTTTTTT.

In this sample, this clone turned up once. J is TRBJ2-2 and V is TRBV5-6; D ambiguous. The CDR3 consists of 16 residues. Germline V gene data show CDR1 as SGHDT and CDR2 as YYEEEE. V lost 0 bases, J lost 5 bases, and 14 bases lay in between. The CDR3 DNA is TGTGCCAGCAGCTTGGAGACTCTCCCGAGAACCGGGGAGCTGTTTTTT. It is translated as CASSLETLPRTGELFF.